This entry lists 8 T cell receptor beta chains sequenced from one sample in a study of radiotherapy plus CTLA-4 blockade in lung cancer. Some clones are missing from TCRdb's copy, which holds only in-frame ones; the method was immunoSEQ multiplex PCR. This sample has roughly 48,000 clones, with around 76% found just once. Specimen: peripheral blood, collected from a patient treated with radiotherapy plus ipilimumab. The source is a human donor with non-small cell lung cancer who had stable disease on radiotherapy plus ipilimumab.

The gene calls are TRBV15 and TRBJ1-6; 9 bases fit TRBD1. Looked up from germline, CDR1 is LNHNV and CDR2 is YYDKDF (reference sequence). The V and J ends lost 0 bases and 13 bases, in that order; junction bases with no gene match: 7. This CDR3 is 15 amino acids long. CDR3 coding DNA: TGTGCCACCAGCAGAGAAGGGACAGGGTTTCGGCCCCTCCACTTT. Encoded protein: CATSREGTGFRPLHF.

This sequence joins TRBV28 and TRBJ2-1, with D tentatively TRBD2 (6 bases). CDR1 and CDR2 from the germline V gene are MDHEN and SYDVKM. Trimming shortened V by 0 bases and J by 2 bases, and 8 bases separated the two germline ends. CDR3 length: 15 residues. The CDR3 here is CASSLWGGTYNEQFF. As DNA, the CDR3 is TGTGCCAGCAGTTTATGGGGGGGTACCTACAATGAGCAGTTCTTC.

This chain links TRBV9 with TRBJ2-2, with D maybe TRBD1 (6 bases). This CDR3 has 17 amino acids. The ends were cut back, 4 bases at V and 1 base at J, with 17 bases in the middle. Per the germline V gene, CDR1 is SGDLS and CDR2 is YYNGEE. CDR3 sequence (DNA): TGTGCCAGCAGCCCCCATAGGAGCAGGGGGAACACCGGGGAGCTGTTTTTT. It encodes CASSPHRSRGNTGELFF.

The V and J genes are TRBV29-1 and TRBJ2-6; a weak D match, TRBD2 (6 bases). The germline CDR1 and CDR2 sequences are SQVTM and ANQGSEA. With 2 bases removed from V and 6 bases from J, the gap between germline ends came to 11 bases. The CDR3 has 14 amino acids. CDR3 in DNA: TGCAGCGTTGAATTGGGGGAGGAGGCCAACGTCCTGACTTTC. Residues: CSVELGEEANVLTF.

The chain has TRBV7-3 and TRBJ1-2; 7 bases map to TRBD1. The V gene's germline CDR1 is SGHTA and CDR2 FQGTGA. The CDR3 loop spans 14 amino acids. Losses at the gene ends were 5 bases for V and 7 bases for J; bases not matched to a gene: 10. CDR3 region: CASSEQGTASGYTF. As DNA, the CDR3 is TGTGCCAGCAGCGAACAGGGGACAGCAAGTGGCTACACCTTC.

The chain has TRBV7-8 and TRBJ2-1; D gene ambiguous. Germline CDR1 is SGHVS and CDR2 is FQNEAQ. V shed 5 bases and J shed 4 bases, with 12 bases lying between them. The CDR3 has 14 amino acids. The CDR3 is CASSPEFLYNEQFF. CDR3 nucleotides: TGTGCCAGCAGCCCAGAGTTCCTATACAATGAGCAGTTCTTC. The whole variable domain, filled in from reference TRBV7-8 and TRBJ2-1, reads GAGVSQSPRYKVAKRGQDVALRCDPISGHVSLFWYQQALGQGPEFLTYFQNEAQLDKSGLPSDRFFAERPEGSVSTLKIQRTQQEDSAVYLCASSPEFLYNEQFFGPGTRLTVL.

This clone appeared a single time. The chain couples TRBV6-5 to TRBJ1-6, with 10 positions matching TRBD1. Germline V gene sequence: CDR1 MNHEY, CDR2 SVGAGI. V lost 4 bases, J lost 10 bases, and 4 bases stayed unmatched. The length of the CDR3 is 14 residues. The CDR3 DNA reads as TGTGCCAGCAGTTTAGGACAGGGGGGCTCACCCCTCCACTTT. This sequence encodes CASSLGQGGSPLHF.

This clone is termed medium-sized. This chain links TRBV6-4 with TRBJ2-1; TRBD2 matches 8 bases. J lost 5 bases, V lost 4 bases, and 10 bases had no gene match. The CDR3 runs to 16 residues. The germline V gene encodes CDR1 MRHNA and CDR2 SNTAGT. CDR3 coding DNA: TGTGCCAGCAGTGTACGGGGGGGAGACGGTAACAATGAGCAGTTCTTC. Residues: CASSVRGGDGNNEQFF.